A selection of T cell receptor beta chains follows, all from one sample in a study of shared T cell receptors in the human thymus. The table came from immunoSEQ multiplex PCR; TCRdb's copy has only in-frame clones and leaves some out. The sample contains a few hundred thousand clones, 95% of which appear only once. Sequenced material: thymocytes. These TCRs come from a human donor. CDR3s include the opening cysteine and the closing phenylalanine or tryptophan.

v_call	j_call	cdr3_aa
TRBV7-2	TRBJ1-2	CASSLSNGYTF
TRBV19	TRBJ1-1	CASSPPANTEAFF
TRBV5-6	TRBJ2-7	CASSLAEREDLDEQYF
TRBV12-2	TRBJ1-3	CASRLEKQGSRGNTIYF
TRBV25-1	TRBJ2-2	CASRDQGQTTGELFF
TRBV4-1	TRBJ1-1	CASSQGQGMENTEAFF
TRBV6-5	-	CASSYRREWSYEQYF
TRBV5-1	TRBJ1-2	CASSLGRLDYGYTF
TRBV27	TRBJ2-3	CASKRGGQSVDTQYF
TRBV5-8	TRBJ1-5	CASSLAAHGSNQPQHF
TRBV7-8	TRBJ2-7	CASSTGTSGSRSSYEQYF
TRBV10-1	TRBJ1-5	CASSVWEHQPQHF
TRBV4-1	TRBJ2-5	CASSQGNRGFRETQYF
TRBV9	TRBJ2-7	CASSPKLGTGGEPYEQYF
TRBV7-2	TRBJ2-7	CASSLDTSGLGTYEQYF
TRBV5-1	TRBJ2-7	CASSLPCPYEQYF
TRBV30	TRBJ1-5	CAWSVRAEYQPQHF
TRBV18	TRBJ1-5	CASSQQMVYSNQPQHF
TRBV30	TRBJ2-7	CAWSVNQGKAYEQYF
TRBV5-1	TRBJ2-7	CASTRGSGRAGHEQYF
TRBV30	TRBJ2-6	CAWSVQGTGANVLTF
TRBV5-8	TRBJ2-3	CASSPGTGHTDTQYF